The clone carrying this TCR beta chain showed up many times. Antigen unknown. This record comes from a study of identical twins. Broader study findings: Cord blood beta clonotypes present at high abundance carried fewer insertions; no such pattern appeared in memory repertoires. Low generation probability was overrepresented in out-of-frame alpha sequences shared by twins.

Healthy Caucasians alone served as donors. Germline assignment: CDR1 SGDLS and CDR2 YYNGEE. This CDR3 has 15 residues. Unmatched junction bases numbered 3, after V lost 3 bases and J lost 0 bases. TCRdb re-analysed the 5' RACE reads in MiXCR, keeping a single row per CDR3 protein. Among some 240,000 distinct CDR3 sequences listed, roughly a tenth were seen once. The specimen was memory T cells sorted from blood. This receptor was taken from a man aged 45 to 65 in good health. The chain uses TRBV9 and TRBJ2-1; 7 bases line up with TRBD2. CDR3 loop: CASSASGNSYNEQFF. CDR3 coding DNA: TGTGCCAGCAGCGCCAGCGGGAACTCCTACAATGAGCAGTTCTTC.